The source of this T cell receptor (beta chain) is a study of T cells in women clearing cervical HPV infection. General study points: CIN3+ cases had significantly higher TCR repertoire richness than controls, but evenness did not differ.

On this clone: What it recognizes is unknown. The DNA ends 3 residues before the CDR3 does, and the rest of the CDR3 is filled in from the germline J gene.

Sequenced by immunoSEQ multiplex PCR; TCRdb stores in-frame clones only, minus some. Recorded here are around 20,000 clones; the top ten clones represent 6%. The germline gives CDR1 SGHVS, CDR2 FQNEAQ. Germline trimming cut 5 bases from V and 1 base from J; bases unmatched to any gene: 4. CDR3 size: 16 residues. Sequencing was done on a sample of blood buffy coat. This TCR came from a woman between 18 and 69 years old with a cervical HPV16 infection that either progressed to CIN3+ or cleared (not recorded which). The chain employs TRBV7-8 and TRBJ2-3; 12 bases agree with TRBD2. CDR3 loop: CASSILAGGGTDTQYF. The DNA read from the CDR3 is TGTGCCAGCAGCATCCTAGCGGGGGGGGGCACAGATACG.